This TCR beta chain is drawn from a study of OX40 agonist ivuxolimab in advanced cancers. A note on the overall study: Ivuxolimab was an agonistic, fully human IgG2 monoclonal antibody directed against OX40 (CD134), a costimulatory receptor. Partial responses were achieved by three dose-escalation patients, of whom one had hepatocellular carcinoma and two had cutaneous melanoma. In the dose-escalation cohort, approximately 83% of patients were male, and the mean age was 60 years with a range of roughly 23 to 79. Prior anti-PD-1, anti-PD-L1 or anti-CTLA-4 therapy was permitted, and roughly two fifths of dose-escalation patients had received checkpoint inhibitors. Of the roughly 50 dose-escalation patients, hepatocellular carcinoma was present in approximately 20, melanoma in around 15, renal cell carcinoma in 9 and head and neck cancer in 9. The paper describes the monotherapy dose-escalation part (N of about 52 patients) of the phase I trial of ivuxolimab. The purpose of peripheral TCRbeta sequencing was to test whether ivuxolimab changed TCR sequence diversity and led to clonal T-cell expansion. Intravenous ivuxolimab was administered to patients every 2 weeks at six dose levels: 0.01, 0.1, 0.3, 1.5, 3 and 10 mg/kg.

Genomic DNA was isolated from the sorted cells so that the TCRbeta CDR3 region could be sequenced. The immunoSEQ Assay was used for sequencing of TCRbeta CDR3 regions. What TCRdb holds here is the immuneACCESS table cut down to in-frame rearrangements. Part of the clones is not present; checked against another copy, under half of the missing clones reflect an unresolved V gene, and the others are unexplained. This sample gives about 89,000 clones in total; nearly 90% of them show up just once. The ten top clones hold about 0.31% of the sample. General study outcomes and caveats: After ivuxolimab, more expanded clones were found on average in CD8+ T cells than in CD4+ T cells. Clonal expansion of both CD4+ and CD8+ blood T cells was observed from baseline to week 6 at doses 0.1 to 3.0 mg/kg. The antigen specificity of the peripheral T cells that underwent clonal expansion was not determined. Low levels of normalized T-cell clonal expansion were also shown by some nonresponding patients. In partial responders in the 0.1-3.0 mg/kg groups, normalized peripheral clonal expansion was found to be among the lowest, especially among CD8+ T cells.

The trial excluded patients who had a history of autoimmune disease or who were on systemic immunosuppression. In every dose cohort, peripheral blood was drawn for TCR sequencing at baseline, cycle 4 day 1, and cycle 7 day 1. The samples were drawn from a first-in-human, open-label, multicenter phase I dose-escalation trial of ivuxolimab. The trial enrolled adults with locally advanced or metastatic head and neck squamous cell, hepatocellular, melanoma or renal cell carcinoma. Before TCR sequencing, CD4+ T cells and CD8+ T cells were sorted from peripheral blood as separate populations. As to this clone: No antigen is known for it. No clone much larger than this one lies a single base away; base qualities are absent.

The source is an adult with an advanced solid tumor such as melanoma, head and neck, liver or kidney cancer. Specimen: CD4+ or CD8+ T cells sorted from blood, collected in a trial of the OX40 agonist ivuxolimab.

CDR3 reads: CAISEVGRGSTEAFF. The sequenced DNA: TGTGCCATCAGTGAGGTGGGACGGGGAAGCACTGAAGCTTTCTTT. In this chain, TRBV10-3 is recombined with TRBJ1-1, and possibly TRBD1, on 5 matching bases. V drops 2 bases and J drops 4 bases, leaving 14 bases in between. For CDR1 and CDR2, the germline V gene lists ENHRY and SYGVKD. From cysteine to phenylalanine, the CDR3 is 15 amino acids long. Only the CDR3 region is kept as DNA, spanning 45 bases read in frame from base 1.